This T cell receptor beta chain was documented in a study of blood T cells in healthy people across ages. Trimming removed 1 base at V and 11 bases at J, with 18 bases between. The CDR3 is 14 amino acids. The V gene's germline CDR1 is SGHTA and CDR2 FQGNSA. Sample-barcoded 5' priming and a J-beta primer mix drove a second PCR of roughly 6 to 12 cycles. A single record per CDR3 protein comes from TCRdb applying MiXCR to the 5' RACE reads. The data show 550,000 to 700,000 distinct CDR3 sequences, 27% seen once. There were at least 5 micrograms of total RNA extracted from every sample. The sample was blood. The sequence came from a woman between 65 and 79 years old in good health. The rearrangement uses TRBV7-2 and TRBJ2-7, with a weak D call TRBD1 (5 bases). In DNA, the CDR3 is TGTGCCAGCAGCTTAGACTGGGGCCAAGAGACCAAGTACTTC. It encodes CASSLDWGQETKYF.